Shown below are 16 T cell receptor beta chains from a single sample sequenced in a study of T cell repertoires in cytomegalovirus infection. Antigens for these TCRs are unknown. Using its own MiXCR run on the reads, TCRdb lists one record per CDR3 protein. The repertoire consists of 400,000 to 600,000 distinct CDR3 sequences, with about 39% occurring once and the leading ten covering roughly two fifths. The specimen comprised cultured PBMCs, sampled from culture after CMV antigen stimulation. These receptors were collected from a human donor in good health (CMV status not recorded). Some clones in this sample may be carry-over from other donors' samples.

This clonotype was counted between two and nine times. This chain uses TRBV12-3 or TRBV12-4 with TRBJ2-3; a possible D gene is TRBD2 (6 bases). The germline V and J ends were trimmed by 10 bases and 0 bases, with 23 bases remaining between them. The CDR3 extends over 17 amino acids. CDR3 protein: CATSSVEGIYSTDTQYF. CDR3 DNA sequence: TGTGCCACCAGCAGCGTGGAGGGGATTTATAGCACAGATACGCAGTATTTT.

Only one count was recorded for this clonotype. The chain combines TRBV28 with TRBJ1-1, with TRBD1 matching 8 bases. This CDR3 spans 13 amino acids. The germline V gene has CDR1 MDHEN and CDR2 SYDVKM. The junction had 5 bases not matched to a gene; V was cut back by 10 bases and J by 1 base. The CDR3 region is CATLDRGNTEAFF. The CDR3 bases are TGTGCCACCCTAGACAGGGGGAACACTGAAGCTTTCTTT.

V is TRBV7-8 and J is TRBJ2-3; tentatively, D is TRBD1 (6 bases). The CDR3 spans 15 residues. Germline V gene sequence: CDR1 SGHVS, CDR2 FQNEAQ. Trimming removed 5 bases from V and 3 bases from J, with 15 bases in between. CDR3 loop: CASSQRDIVTDTQYF. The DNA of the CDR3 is TGTGCCAGCAGCCAGAGGGACATCGTAACAGATACGCAGTATTTT.

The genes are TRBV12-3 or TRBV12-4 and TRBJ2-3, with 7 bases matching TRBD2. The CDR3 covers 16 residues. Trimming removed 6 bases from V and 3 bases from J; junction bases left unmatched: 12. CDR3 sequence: CASSSGEGLNTDTQYF. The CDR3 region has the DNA TGTGCCAGCAGCTCCGGGGAGGGCCTTAATACAGATACGCAGTATTTT.

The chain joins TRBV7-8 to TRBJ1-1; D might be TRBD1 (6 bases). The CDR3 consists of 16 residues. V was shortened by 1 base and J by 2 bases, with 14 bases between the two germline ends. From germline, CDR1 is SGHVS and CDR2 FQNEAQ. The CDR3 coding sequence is TGTGCCAGCAGCTTAGTGGCCGGGACAATTAACACTGAAGCTTTCTTT. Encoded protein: CASSLVAGTINTEAFF.

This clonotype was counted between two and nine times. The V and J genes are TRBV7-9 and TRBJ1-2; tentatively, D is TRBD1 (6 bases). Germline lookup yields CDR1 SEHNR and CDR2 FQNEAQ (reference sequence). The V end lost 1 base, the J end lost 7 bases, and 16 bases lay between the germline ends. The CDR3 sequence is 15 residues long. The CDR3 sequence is CASSLGSGVIAGYTF. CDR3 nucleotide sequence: TGTGCCAGCAGCTTAGGATCAGGGGTAATTGCTGGCTACACCTTC.

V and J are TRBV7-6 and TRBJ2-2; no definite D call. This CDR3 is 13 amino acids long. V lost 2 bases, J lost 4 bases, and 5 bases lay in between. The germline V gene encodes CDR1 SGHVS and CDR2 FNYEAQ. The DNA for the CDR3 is TGTGCCAGCAGCTTACTCTTCACCGGGGAGCTGTTTTTT. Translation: CASSLLFTGELFF. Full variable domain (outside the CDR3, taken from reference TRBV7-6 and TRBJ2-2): GAGVSQSPRYKVTKRGQDVALRCDPISGHVSLYWYRQALGQGPEFLTYFNYEAQQDKSGLPNDRFSAERPEGSISTLTIQRTEQRDSAMYRCASSLLFTGELFFGEGSRLTVL.

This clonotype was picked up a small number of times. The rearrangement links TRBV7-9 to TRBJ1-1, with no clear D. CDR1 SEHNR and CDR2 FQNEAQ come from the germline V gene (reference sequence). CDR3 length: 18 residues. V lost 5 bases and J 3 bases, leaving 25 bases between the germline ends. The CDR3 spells CASSTITGPTTRDTEAFF. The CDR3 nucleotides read TGTGCCAGCAGCACCATCACCGGGCCAACTACAAGGGACACTGAAGCTTTCTTT. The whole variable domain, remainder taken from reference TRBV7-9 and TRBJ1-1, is DTGVSQNPRHKITKRGQNVTFRCDPISEHNRLYWYRQTLGQGPEFLTYFQNEAQLEKSRLLSDRFSAERPKGSFSTLEIQRTEQGDSAMYLCASSTITGPTTRDTEAFFGQGTRLTVV.

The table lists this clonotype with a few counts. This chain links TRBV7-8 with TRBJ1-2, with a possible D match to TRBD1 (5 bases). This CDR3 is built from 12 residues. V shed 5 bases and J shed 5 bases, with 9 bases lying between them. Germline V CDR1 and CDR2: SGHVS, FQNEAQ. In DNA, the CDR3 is TGTGCCAGCAGCACCCGGGGGTATGGCTACACCTTC. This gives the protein CASSTRGYGYTF.

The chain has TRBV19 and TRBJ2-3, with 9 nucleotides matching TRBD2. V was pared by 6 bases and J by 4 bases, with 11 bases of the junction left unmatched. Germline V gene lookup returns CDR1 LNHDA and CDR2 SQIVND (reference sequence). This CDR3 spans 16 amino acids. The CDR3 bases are TGTGCCAGTAGAATCTCTGTAGCGGGAGACTCAGATACGCAGTATTTT. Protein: CASRISVAGDSDTQYF.

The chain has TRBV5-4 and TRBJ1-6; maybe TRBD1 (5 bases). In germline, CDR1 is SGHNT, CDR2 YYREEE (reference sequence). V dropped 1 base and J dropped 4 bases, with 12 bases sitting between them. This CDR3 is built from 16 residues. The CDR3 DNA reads TGTGCCAGCAGCTTGTACGGCGGGACGTATAATTCACCCCTCCACTTT. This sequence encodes CASSLYGGTYNSPLHF.

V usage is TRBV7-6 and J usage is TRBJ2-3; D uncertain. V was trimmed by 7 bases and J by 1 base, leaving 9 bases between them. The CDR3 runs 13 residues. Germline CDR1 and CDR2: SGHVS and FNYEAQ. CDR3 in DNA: TGTGCCAGCAAAAAAATTGGCACAGATACGCAGTATTTT. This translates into CASKKIGTDTQYF.

CDR3 coding DNA: TGCAGTGCTAGAATGGCGGGGGAGTTCACAGATACGCAGTATTTT. Translation gives CSARMAGEFTDTQYF. The chain carries TRBV20-1 and TRBJ2-3, with TRBD2 matching 7 bases. CDR1 and CDR2 (germline): DFQATT, SNEGSKA (reference sequence). This CDR3 region has 15 residues. The trim removed 2 bases at V and 2 bases at J, leaving 7 bases unmatched.

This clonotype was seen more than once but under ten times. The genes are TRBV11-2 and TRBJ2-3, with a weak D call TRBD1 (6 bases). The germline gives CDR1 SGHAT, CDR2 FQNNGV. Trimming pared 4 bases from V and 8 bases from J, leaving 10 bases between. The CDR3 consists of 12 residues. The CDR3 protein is CASSYEGVTQYF. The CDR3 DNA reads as TGTGCCAGCAGCTACGAGGGGGTTACGCAGTATTTT. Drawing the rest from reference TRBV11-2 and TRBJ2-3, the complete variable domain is EAGVAQSPRYKIIEKRQSVAFWCNPISGHATLYWYQQILGQGPKLLIQFQNNGVVDDSQLPKDRFSAERLKGVDSTLKIQPAKLEDSAVYLCASSYEGVTQYFGPGTRLTVL.

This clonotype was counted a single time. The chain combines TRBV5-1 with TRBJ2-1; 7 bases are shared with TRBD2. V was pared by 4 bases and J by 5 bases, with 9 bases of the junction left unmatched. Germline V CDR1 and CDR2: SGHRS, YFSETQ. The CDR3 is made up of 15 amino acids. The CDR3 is CASSRGSSGDNEQFF. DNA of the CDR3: TGCGCCAGCAGCCGGGGCTCTAGCGGTGACAATGAGCAGTTCTTC.

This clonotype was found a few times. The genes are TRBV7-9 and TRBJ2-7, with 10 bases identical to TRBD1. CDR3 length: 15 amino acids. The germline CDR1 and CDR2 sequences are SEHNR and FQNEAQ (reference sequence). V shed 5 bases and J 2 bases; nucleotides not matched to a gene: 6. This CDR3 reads CASSPWDRGTYEQYF. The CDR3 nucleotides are TGTGCCAGCAGCCCGTGGGACAGGGGAACCTACGAGCAGTACTTC.